Sequencing of this T cell receptor (beta chain) was carried out in a study of blood T cells in healthy people across ages. As for the study in general: T cells yielded about one barcoded beta molecule per two cells through template switching. The study, taken as a whole, reports: Diversity was higher, and naive CD4+ cells more numerous, in long-lived donors than in aged donors. Diversity estimated from one million T cells was considered an underestimate.

This clonotype was counted many times. What it binds is not known. The use of a sample-barcoded 5' primer and a J-beta primer mix characterized a second PCR of roughly 6 to 11 cycles. TCRdb ran MiXCR on the 5' RACE reads and lists one entry per CDR3 protein. The data show about 1.4 million distinct CDR3 sequences, approximately 59% seen once. The V end was cut by 3 bases, the J end by 6 bases, with 6 bases between. CDR3 size: 11 residues. The chain couples TRBV12-3 or TRBV12-4 to TRBJ2-7; no reliable D call. The sequence was collected from a man aged 18 to 30 in good health. The sample was blood. CDR3 bases: TGTGCCAGCAGTTTTGGAGCCGAGCAGTACTTC. It is translated as CASSFGAEQYF.